The rows below give T cell receptor beta chains drawn from one sample of a study of shared clonotypes between healthy human individuals. This table comes from immunoSEQ multiplex PCR, and its TCRdb copy is limited to in-frame clones, with some not included. The table records about 600,000 clones, roughly 79% of them present only once. The sequenced material came from PBMCs. These receptors all stem from a woman aged 40-49 years in good health. Some clones in this sample may be carry-over from other donors' samples. CDR3s include the opening cysteine and the closing phenylalanine or tryptophan. The D gene is left open where the match is weak. Size values are once, few and many counts, or a class for expanded clones, and some rows have none.

once TRBJ1-3 TRBV6-5 - TGTGCCAGCAGTTACTCGGATCTCTCTGGAAACACCATATATTTT CASSYSDLSGNTIYF
- TRBJ2-1 TRBV2 TRBD2 TGTGCCAGCAGGTTTAGCGGGGAGCAGTTCTTC CASRFSGEQFF
few TRBJ1-2 TRBV6-5 - TGTGCCAGCAGCCCTACACCTAACTATGGCTACACCTTC CASSPTPNYGYTF
- TRBJ2-5 TRBV19 TRBD2 TGTGCCAGTAGTACTGGTCCGAGCGGGAGAGACTTGATGGAGACCCAGTACTTC CASSTGPSGRDLMETQYF
- TRBJ2-1 TRBV7-9 TRBD2 TGTGCCAGCAGCTTAGCTCAGACTAGCGGCAATGAGCAGTTCTTC CASSLAQTSGNEQFF
many TRBJ1-1 TRBV10-2 - TGCGCCAGCACCCCCCAAAGGAACACTGAAGCTTTCTTT CASTPQRNTEAFF
- TRBJ2-3 TRBV15 - TGTGCCACCAGCAGAGATCGGGGAGGTACGCAGTATTTT CATSRDRGGTQYF
many TRBJ2-4 TRBV5-4 TRBD1 TGTGCCAGCAGCTTTTGGGACAGGAGAAACATTCAGTACTTC CASSFWDRRNIQYF
- TRBJ1-1 TRBV4-2 - TGTGCCAGCAGCGGAGAGGACGGCGTGAACACTGAAGCTTTCTTT CASSGEDGVNTEAFF
- TRBJ2-7 TRBV2 TRBD1 TGTGCCAGCAACAGGGGAAGGAGCTCCTACGAGCAGTACTTC CASNRGRSSYEQYF
many TRBJ1-2 TRBV30 - TGTGCCTGGAGTCGACCGACCTATGGCTACACCTTC CAWSRPTYGYTF
- TRBJ1-4 TRBV6-1 - TGTGCCAGCAGTGTGTTTGTGGCAACTAATGAAAAACTGTTTTTT CASSVFVATNEKLFF
few TRBJ1-4 TRBV6-5 - TGTGCCAGCAGTTACTCCAGAGACCCTGTGGGGGAAAAACTGTTTTTT CASSYSRDPVGEKLFF
- TRBJ2-7 TRBV18 TRBD1 TGTGCCAGCTCACCAGGGACAGGTGTCTACGAGCAGTACTTT CASSPGTGVYEQYF
- TRBJ2-5 TRBV19 - TGTGCCAGTAAACCTCAGACTAGTCAAGAGACCCAGTACTTC CASKPQTSQETQYF
- TRBJ2-1 TRBV4-3 TRBD2 TGCGCCAGCAGCCAAGCGTTAGTCTTAGCGGGAGGGCCTCGGAATGAGCAGTTCTTC CASSQALVLAGGPRNEQFF
- TRBJ2-3 TRBV11-1 - TGTGCCAGCAGCTTAGAGCGGCAGGATACGCAGTATTTT CASSLERQDTQYF
- TRBJ1-4 TRBV5-4 - TGTGCCAGCAGCTTGGCCGGGACGATTAATGAAAAACTGTTTTTT CASSLAGTINEKLFF
- TRBJ1-2 TRBV5-4 - TGTGCCAGCAGCTCCCCTACAGGTAACTATGGCTACACCTTC CASSSPTGNYGYTF
- TRBJ2-1 TRBV6-6 - TGTGCCAGCAGTTATGATAGGGAACTCTATGAGCAGTTCTTC CASSYDRELYEQFF
- TRBJ2-3 TRBV6-5 - TGTGCCAGTAGATCGGTCGCGGGCACAGATACGCAGTATTTT CASRSVAGTDTQYF
once TRBJ2-6 TRBV27 - TGTGCCGTCAGGGAGGCTGGGGCCAACGTCCTGACTTTC CAVREAGANVLTF
- TRBJ2-5 TRBV9 TRBD2 TGTGCCAGCAGCGTAGGCCTAGCGGGAGTAGCAGAGACCCAGTACTTC CASSVGLAGVAETQYF
- TRBJ2-3 TRBV5-5 - TGTGCCAGCAGCTTAGATGGGGTCACAGATACGCAGTATTTT CASSLDGVTDTQYF
- TRBJ2-1 TRBV7-2 - TGTGCCAGCAGTCTAACTGGGGACTCCTACAATGAGCAGTTCTTC CASSLTGDSYNEQFF
- TRBJ1-5 TRBV6-1 - TGTGCCAGCAGTGAAAGGGGTCGTCAGCCCCAGCATTTT CASSERGRQPQHF
once TRBJ2-1 TRBV9 - TGTGCCAGCAGCGTACGGTATGGGATGAGCGATGAGCAGTTCTTC CASSVRYGMSDEQFF
- TRBJ2-7 TRBV30 - TGTGCCTGGAGAAGTTGGGGCGGAAAAGAGAACTATGAGCAGTACTTC CAWRSWGGKENYEQYF
- TRBJ2-1 TRBV30 TRBD2 TGTGCCTGGAGCTCTAGCGGGAGTTCCCGATGGAATGAGCAGTTCTTC CAWSSSGSSRWNEQFF
- TRBJ2-6 TRBV19 - TGTGCCAGTAGTTTGGACAGCTCTGGGGCCAACGTCCTGACTTTC CASSLDSSGANVLTF
- TRBJ2-7 TRBV7-9 - TGTGCCAGCAGCTTTGTGGCCGGCGAGCAGTACTTC CASSFVAGEQYF
- TRBJ1-5 TRBV23-1 - TGCGCCAGCAGTCAACCGCGCAAGCCCCGACAGCAAGATAGCAATCAGCCCCAGCATTTT CASSQPRKPRQQDSNQPQHF
once TRBJ2-5 TRBV20-1 - TGCAGTGCTAGCCAAGAGACCCAGTACTTC CSASQETQYF
- TRBJ2-1 TRBV2 TRBD2 TGTGCCAGTAGCGGGAGGTCATACTACAATGAGCAGTTCTTC CASSGRSYYNEQFF
- TRBJ1-2 TRBV4-3 TRBD1 TGCGCCAGCAGCCAAGATCTTCGCGGTGGAGACAGGGAAATGCGTGGCTACACCTTC CASSQDLRGGDREMRGYTF
many TRBJ2-2 TRBV7-3 TRBD2 TGTGCCAGCAGCCCTCCGGGGGGGTCGAGCACCGGGGAGCTGTTTTTT CASSPPGGSSTGELFF
- TRBJ2-4 TRBV15 - TGTGCCACCAGGGGTCGGACAAACATTCAGTACTTC CATRGRTNIQYF
few TRBJ1-1 TRBV14 - TGTGCCAGCAGCCAAGATCAGAACACTGAAGCTTTCTTT CASSQDQNTEAFF
- TRBJ2-7 TRBV13 - TGTGCCAGCAGCTTAGAGGCTAGCCCAAGGGGGGGCTACGAGCAGTACTTC CASSLEASPRGGYEQYF
- TRBJ1-5 TRBV18 - TGTGCCAGCTCAGCAGGGACGGGACGAGATCAGCCCCAGCATTTT CASSAGTGRDQPQHF
- TRBJ2-7 TRBV5-1 - TGCGCCAGCAGCGCCGATCCGTCTCCGACCTCCTACGAGCAGTACTTC CASSADPSPTSYEQYF
- TRBJ2-2 TRBV18 TRBD1 TGTGCCAGCTCACGAGACAGGGGGCTGCGAAACACCGGGGAGCTGTTTTTT CASSRDRGLRNTGELFF
- TRBJ2-5 TRBV11-2 - TGTGCCAGCAGCCGGGACAACCAAGAGACCCAGTACTTC CASSRDNQETQYF
few TRBJ2-2 TRBV4-2 TRBD1 TGTGCCAGCAGATACAGGGGGCAAAGCGGGGAGCTGTTTTTT CASRYRGQSGELFF
- TRBJ1-2 TRBV7-3 - TGTGCCAGCAGCCCTGGACATCTCCAAGGGGGGTTTGGCTACACCTTC CASSPGHLQGGFGYTF
few TRBJ2-7 TRBV18 - TGTGCCAGCTCACTGACAGCCTCCTACGAGCAGTACTTC CASSLTASYEQYF
- TRBJ2-5 TRBV7-3 - TGTGCCAGCAGCTTTGCCGGGTCGGGGGAGACCCAGTACTTC CASSFAGSGETQYF
few TRBJ2-1 TRBV7-6 - TGTGCCAGCAGCCCCGGGATAAGCTCCTACAATGAGCAGTTCTTC CASSPGISSYNEQFF
- TRBJ2-7 TRBV7-8 TRBD2 TGTGCCAGCAGCCAACCTAGCGGGAGCTCCTACGAGCAGTACTTC CASSQPSGSSYEQYF
- TRBJ2-4 TRBV27 - TGTGCCAGCAGTTTATCACCTAACATCACGACCGCGATGAGCGTCAAAAACATTCAGTACTTC CASSLSPNITTAMSVKNIQYF
- TRBJ1-2 TRBV2 TRBD1 TGTGCCAGCCAAGCCGGGACAGGGAACTATGGCTACACCTTC CASQAGTGNYGYTF
many TRBJ1-5 TRBV19 - TGTGCCAGTCGACGAGACGTAGCTAGCAATCAGCCCCAGCATTTT CASRRDVASNQPQHF
- TRBJ2-5 TRBV28 TRBD1 TGTGCCAGCAGCCCCAGGGGGAGCCGGACCCAGTACTTC CASSPRGSRTQYF
- TRBJ1-5 TRBV2 - TGTGCCAGCAGTGGACAAGGTCCCCAGCATTTT CASSGQGPQHF